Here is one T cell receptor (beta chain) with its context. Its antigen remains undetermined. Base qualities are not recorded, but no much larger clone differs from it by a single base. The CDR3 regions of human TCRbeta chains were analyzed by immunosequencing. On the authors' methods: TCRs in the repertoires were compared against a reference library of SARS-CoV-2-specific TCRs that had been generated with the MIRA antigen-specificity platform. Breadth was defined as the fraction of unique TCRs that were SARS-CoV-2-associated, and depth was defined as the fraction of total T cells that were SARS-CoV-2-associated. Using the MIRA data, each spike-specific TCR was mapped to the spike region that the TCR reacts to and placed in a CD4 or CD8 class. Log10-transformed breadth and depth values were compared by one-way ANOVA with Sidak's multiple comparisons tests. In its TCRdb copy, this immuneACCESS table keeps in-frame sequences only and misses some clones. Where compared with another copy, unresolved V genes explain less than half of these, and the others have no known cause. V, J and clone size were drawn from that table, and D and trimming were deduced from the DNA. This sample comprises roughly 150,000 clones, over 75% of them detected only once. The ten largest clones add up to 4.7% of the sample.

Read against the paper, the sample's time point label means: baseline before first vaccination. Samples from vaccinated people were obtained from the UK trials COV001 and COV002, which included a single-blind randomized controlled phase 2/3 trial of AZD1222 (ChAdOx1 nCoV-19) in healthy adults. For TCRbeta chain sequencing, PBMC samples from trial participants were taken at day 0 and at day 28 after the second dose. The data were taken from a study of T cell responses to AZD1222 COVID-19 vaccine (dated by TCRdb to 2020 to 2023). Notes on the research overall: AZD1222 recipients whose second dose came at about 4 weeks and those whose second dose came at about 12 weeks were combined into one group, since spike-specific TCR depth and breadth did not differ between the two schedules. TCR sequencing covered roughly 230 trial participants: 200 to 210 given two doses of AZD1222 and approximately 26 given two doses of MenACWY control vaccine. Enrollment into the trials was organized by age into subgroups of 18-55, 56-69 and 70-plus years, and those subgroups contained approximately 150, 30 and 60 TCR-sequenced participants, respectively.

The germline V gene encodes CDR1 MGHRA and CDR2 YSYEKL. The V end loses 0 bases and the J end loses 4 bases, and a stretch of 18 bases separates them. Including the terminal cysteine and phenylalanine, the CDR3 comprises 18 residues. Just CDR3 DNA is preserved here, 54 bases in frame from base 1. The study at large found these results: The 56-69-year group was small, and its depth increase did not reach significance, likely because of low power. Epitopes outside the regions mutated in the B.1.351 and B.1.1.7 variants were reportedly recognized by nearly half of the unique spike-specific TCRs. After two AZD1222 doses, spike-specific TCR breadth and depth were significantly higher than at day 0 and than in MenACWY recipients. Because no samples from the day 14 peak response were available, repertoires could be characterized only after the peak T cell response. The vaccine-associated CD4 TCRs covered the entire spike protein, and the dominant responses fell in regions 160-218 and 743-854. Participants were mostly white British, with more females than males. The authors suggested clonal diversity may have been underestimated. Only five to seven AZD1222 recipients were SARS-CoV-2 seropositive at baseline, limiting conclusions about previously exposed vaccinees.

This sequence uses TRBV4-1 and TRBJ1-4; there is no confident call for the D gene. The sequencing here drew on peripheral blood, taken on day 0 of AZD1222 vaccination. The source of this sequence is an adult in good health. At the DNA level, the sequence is TGCGCCAGCAGCCAAGATAGGACGGTAGCCCGGGGTAATGAAAAACTGTTTTTT. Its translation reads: CASSQDRTVARGNEKLFF.